The entry that follows covers one T cell receptor (beta chain) sequence. Its target is not known. Sequencing ends 3 residues short of the CDR3 end; the germline J gene provides the rest. This sample stems from a study of T cell clonality in common variable immunodeficiency. Germline CDR1 SGHRS, CDR2 YFSETQ. Trimming took 3 bases from V and 6 from J, leaving 21 bases between them. This CDR3 region has 16 residues. The CVID group had some 15 females and roughly 30 males, mean age 40. CVID and control samples used equivalent genomic DNA input. Only in-frame clones appear in the TCRdb table, and some are missing; sequencing was by immunoSEQ multiplex PCR. The repertoire consists of 32,000 or so clones, none detected only once. Notes on the study in general: T cell subpopulation sequencing would be needed to explain CVID clonality. Fewer deletions and N-nucleotide insertions were reportedly seen in common variable immunodeficiency TCR beta sequences.

This TCR derives from a human donor with common variable immunodeficiency. This rearrangement joins TRBV5-1 to TRBJ2-5; D may be TRBD2 (7 bases). Input material: peripheral blood mononuclear cells. Partial CDR3 DNA: TGCGCCAGCAGCTCGGCCGGTGGGGGGGGCGGACAGACC. This codes for CASSSAGGGGGQT. The entire CDR3 protein is CASSSAGGGGGQTQYF.